This T cell receptor beta chain was identified in a study of blood T cells in healthy people across ages. Combining a sample-barcoded 5' primer with a J-beta primer mix, a second PCR ran for roughly 6 to 11 cycles. Using its own MiXCR run on the 5' RACE reads, TCRdb lists one record per CDR3 protein. The sample shows 700,000 to 900,000 distinct CDR3 sequences, roughly 26% of them seen only once. Germline CDR1 is SEHNR and CDR2 is FQNEAQ (reference sequence). The CDR3 is 15 amino acids. Trimming removed 5 bases from V and 6 bases from J; junction bases left unmatched: 12. These data were also reused for a study on T cells of mothers and their children.

What was sequenced was blood. The source of this sequence is a boy under 18 in good health. The chain couples TRBV7-9 to TRBJ1-2, with TRBD1 matching over 7 bases. In DNA form, the CDR3 reads TGTGCCAGCAGCGCAGGCACAGGGGCGGGTCATGGCTACACCTTC. Its protein product is CASSAGTGAGHGYTF. Full variable domain (missing parts from reference TRBV7-9 and TRBJ1-2): DTGVSQNPRHKITKRGQNVTFRCDPISEHNRLYWYRQTLGQGPEFLTYFQNEAQLEKSRLLSDRFSAERPKGSFSTLEIQRTEQGDSAMYLCASSAGTGAGHGYTFGSGTRLTVV.